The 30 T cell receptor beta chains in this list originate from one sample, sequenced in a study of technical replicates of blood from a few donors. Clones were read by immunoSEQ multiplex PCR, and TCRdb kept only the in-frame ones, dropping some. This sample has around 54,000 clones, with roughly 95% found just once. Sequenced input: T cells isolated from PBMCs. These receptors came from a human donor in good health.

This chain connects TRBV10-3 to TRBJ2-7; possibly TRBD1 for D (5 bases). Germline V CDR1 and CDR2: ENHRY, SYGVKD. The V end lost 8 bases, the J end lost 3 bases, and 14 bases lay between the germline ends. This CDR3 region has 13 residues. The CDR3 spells CAIAPGWNYEQYF. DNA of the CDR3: TGTGCCATCGCCCCAGGGTGGAACTACGAGCAGTACTTC.

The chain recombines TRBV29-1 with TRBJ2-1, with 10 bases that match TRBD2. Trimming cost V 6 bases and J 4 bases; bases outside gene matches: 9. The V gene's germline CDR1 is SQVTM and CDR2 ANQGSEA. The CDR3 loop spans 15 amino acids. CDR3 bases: TGCAGCGTGAATGGACTAGCGGAACAATACAATGAGCAGTTCTTC. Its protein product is CSVNGLAEQYNEQFF.

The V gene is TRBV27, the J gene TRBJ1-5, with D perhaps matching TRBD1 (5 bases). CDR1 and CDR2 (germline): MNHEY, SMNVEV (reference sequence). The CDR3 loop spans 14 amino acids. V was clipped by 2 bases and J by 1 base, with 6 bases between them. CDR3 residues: CASSLQGSNQPQHF. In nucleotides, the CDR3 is TGTGCCAGCAGTTTACAGGGAAGCAATCAGCCCCAGCATTTT.

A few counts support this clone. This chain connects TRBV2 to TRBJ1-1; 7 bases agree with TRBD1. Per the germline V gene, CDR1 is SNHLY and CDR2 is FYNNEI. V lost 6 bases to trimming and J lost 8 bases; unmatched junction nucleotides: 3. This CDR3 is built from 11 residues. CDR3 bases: TGTGCCAGCAGGCCGGGACAGGAAGCTTTCTTT. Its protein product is CASRPGQEAFF.

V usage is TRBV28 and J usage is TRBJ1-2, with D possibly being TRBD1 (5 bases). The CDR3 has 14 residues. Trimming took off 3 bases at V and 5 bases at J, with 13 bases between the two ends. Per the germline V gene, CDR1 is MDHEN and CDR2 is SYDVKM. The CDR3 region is CASSLPRAKYGYTF. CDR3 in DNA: TGTGCCAGCAGTTTGCCCAGGGCAAAATATGGCTACACCTTC.

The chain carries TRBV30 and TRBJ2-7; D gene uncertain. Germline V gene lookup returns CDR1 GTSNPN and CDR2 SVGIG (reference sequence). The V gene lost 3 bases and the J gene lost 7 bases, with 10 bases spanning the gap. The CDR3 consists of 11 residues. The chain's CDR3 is CAWRLNLEQYF. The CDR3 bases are TGTGCCTGGAGGCTAAACCTGGAGCAGTACTTC.

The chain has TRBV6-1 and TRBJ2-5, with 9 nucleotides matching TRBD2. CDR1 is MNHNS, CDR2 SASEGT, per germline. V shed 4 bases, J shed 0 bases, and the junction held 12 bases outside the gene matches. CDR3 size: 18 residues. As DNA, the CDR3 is TGTGCCAGCAGTGCGTTCACCGGGACTAGCATATACCAAGAGACCCAGTACTTC. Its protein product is CASSAFTGTSIYQETQYF.

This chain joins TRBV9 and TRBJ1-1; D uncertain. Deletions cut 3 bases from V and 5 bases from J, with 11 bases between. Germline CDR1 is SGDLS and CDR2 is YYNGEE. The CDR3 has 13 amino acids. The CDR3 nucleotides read TGTGCCAGCAGCGGACAAGGTGAAACTGAAGCTTTCTTT. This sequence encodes CASSGQGETEAFF.

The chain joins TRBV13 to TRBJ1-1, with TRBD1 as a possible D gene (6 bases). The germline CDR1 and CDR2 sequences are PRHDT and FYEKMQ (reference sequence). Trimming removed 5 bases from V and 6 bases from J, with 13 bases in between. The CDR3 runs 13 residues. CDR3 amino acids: CASSPEDSPEAFF. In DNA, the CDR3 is TGTGCCAGCAGCCCCGAGGACAGTCCTGAAGCTTTCTTT.

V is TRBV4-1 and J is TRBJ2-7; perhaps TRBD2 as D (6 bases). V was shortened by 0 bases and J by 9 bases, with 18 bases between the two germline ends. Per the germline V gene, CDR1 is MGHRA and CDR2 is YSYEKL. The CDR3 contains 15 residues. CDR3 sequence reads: CASSQDLDKAGTQYF. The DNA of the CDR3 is TGCGCCAGCAGCCAAGACCTTGATAAGGCGGGGACGCAGTACTTC.

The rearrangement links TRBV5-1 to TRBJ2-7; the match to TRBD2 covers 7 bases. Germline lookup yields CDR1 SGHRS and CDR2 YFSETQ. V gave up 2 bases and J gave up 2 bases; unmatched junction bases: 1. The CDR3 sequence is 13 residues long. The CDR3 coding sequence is TGCGCCAGCAGCTTAAGCGGGACCTACGAGCAGTACTTC. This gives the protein CASSLSGTYEQYF.

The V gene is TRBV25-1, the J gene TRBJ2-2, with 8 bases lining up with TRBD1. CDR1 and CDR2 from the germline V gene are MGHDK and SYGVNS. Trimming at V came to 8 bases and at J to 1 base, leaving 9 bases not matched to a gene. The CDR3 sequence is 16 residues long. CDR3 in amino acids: CASQSDREVNTGELFF. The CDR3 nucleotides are TGTGCCAGCCAATCGGACAGGGAAGTGAACACCGGGGAGCTGTTTTTT.

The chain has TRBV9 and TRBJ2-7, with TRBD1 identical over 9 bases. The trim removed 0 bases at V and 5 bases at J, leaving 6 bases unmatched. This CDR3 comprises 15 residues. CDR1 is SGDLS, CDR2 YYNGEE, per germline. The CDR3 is CASSVGDRVPDEQYF. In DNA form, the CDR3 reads TGTGCCAGCAGCGTAGGGGACAGGGTTCCGGACGAGCAGTACTTC.

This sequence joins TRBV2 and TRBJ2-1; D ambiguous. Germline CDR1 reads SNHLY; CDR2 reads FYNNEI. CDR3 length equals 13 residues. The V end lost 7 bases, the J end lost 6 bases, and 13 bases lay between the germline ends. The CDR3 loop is CASKLELGNEQFF. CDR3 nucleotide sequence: TGTGCCAGCAAATTGGAGTTAGGCAATGAGCAGTTCTTC.

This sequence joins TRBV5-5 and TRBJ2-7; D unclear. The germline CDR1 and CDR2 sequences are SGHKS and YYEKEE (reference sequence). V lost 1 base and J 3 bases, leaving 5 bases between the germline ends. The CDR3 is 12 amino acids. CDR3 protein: CASSLKSYEQYF. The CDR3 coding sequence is TGTGCCAGCAGCTTGAAGAGCTACGAGCAGTACTTC.

CDR3 loop: CASSYQDTQYF. The CDR3 bases are TGTGCCAGCAGTTACCAAGATACGCAGTATTTT. The chain is built from TRBV6-5 and TRBJ2-3; D uncertain. The CDR3 is 11 residues long. V lost 2 bases and J 5 bases, leaving 2 bases between the germline ends. Germline V gene lookup returns CDR1 MNHEY and CDR2 SVGAGI.

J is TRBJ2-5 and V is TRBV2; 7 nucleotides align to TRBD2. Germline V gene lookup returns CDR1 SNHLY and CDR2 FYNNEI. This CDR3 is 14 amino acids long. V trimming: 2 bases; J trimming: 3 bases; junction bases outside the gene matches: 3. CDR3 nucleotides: TGTGCCAGCAGTGAAATGGCGGGAGAAGAGACCCAGTACTTC. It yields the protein CASSEMAGEETQYF. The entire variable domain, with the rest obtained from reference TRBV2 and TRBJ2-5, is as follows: EPEVTQTPSHQVTQMGQEVILRCVPISNHLYFYWYRQILGQKVEFLVSFYNNEISEKSEIFDDQFSVERPDGSNFTLKIRSTKLEDSAMYFCASSEMAGEETQYFGPGTRLLVL.

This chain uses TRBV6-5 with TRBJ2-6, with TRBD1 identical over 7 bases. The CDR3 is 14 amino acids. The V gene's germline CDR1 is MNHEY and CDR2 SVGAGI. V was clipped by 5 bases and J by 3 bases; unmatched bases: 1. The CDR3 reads CASSNRGGANVLTF. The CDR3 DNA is TGTGCCAGCAGTAACAGGGGTGGGGCCAACGTCCTGACTTTC.

The CDR3 reads CASSLTVNQPQHF. CDR3 sequence (DNA): TGCGCCAGCAGCTTGACAGTAAATCAGCCCCAGCATTTT. The genes are TRBV5-1 and TRBJ1-5; D unclear. The CDR3 has 13 residues. V lost 1 base, J lost 4 bases, and 6 bases lay in between. Per the germline V gene, CDR1 is SGHRS and CDR2 is YFSETQ. The full variable domain, completed using reference TRBV5-1 and TRBJ1-5, is KAGVTQTPRYLIKTRGQQVTLSCSPISGHRSVSWYQQTPGQGLQFLFEYFSETQRNKGNFPGRFSGRQFSNSRSEMNVSTLELGDSALYLCASSLTVNQPQHFGDGTRLSIL.

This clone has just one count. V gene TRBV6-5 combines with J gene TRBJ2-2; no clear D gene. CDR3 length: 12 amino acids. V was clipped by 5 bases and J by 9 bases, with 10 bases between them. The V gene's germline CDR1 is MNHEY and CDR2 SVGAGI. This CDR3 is CASSPSSRELFF. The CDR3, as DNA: TGTGCCAGCAGTCCCTCTTCCCGGGAGCTGTTTTTT.

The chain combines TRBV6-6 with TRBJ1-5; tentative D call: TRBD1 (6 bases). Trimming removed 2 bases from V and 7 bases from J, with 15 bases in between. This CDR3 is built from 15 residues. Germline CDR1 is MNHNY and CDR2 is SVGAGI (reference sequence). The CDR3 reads CASSYALQGWQPQHF. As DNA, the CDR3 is TGTGCCAGCAGTTACGCTCTACAGGGCTGGCAGCCCCAGCATTTT.

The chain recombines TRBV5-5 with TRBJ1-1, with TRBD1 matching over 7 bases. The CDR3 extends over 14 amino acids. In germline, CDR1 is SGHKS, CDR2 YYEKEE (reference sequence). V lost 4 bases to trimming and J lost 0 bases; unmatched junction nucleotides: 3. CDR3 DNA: TGTGCCAGCAGCAATGGACAGGTGAACACTGAAGCTTTCTTT. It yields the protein CASSNGQVNTEAFF.

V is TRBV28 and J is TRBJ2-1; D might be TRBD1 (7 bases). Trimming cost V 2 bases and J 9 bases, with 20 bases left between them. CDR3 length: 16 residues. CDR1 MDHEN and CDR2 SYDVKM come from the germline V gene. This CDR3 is CASSLVSGGRLSEQFF. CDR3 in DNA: TGTGCCAGCAGTTTAGTGTCAGGGGGGCGCCTCTCTGAGCAGTTCTTC. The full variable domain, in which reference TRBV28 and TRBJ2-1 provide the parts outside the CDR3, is DVKVTQSSRYLVKRTGEKVFLECVQDMDHENMFWYRQDPGLGLRLIYFSYDVKMKEKGDIPEGYSVSREKKERFSLILESASTNQTSMYLCASSLVSGGRLSEQFFGPGTRLTVL.

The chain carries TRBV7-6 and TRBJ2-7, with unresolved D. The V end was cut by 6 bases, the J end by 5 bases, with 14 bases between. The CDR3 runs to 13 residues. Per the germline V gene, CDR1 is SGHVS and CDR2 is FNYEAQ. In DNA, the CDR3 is TGTGCCAGCAGTTCCGTTCTGGGCCACGAGCAGTACTTC. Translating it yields CASSSVLGHEQYF.

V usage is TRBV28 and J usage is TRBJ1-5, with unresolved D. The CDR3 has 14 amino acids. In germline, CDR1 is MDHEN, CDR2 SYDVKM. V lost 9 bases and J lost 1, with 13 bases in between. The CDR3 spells CASDFRESNQPQHF. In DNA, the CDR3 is TGTGCCAGTGACTTTCGGGAGAGCAATCAGCCCCAGCATTTT.

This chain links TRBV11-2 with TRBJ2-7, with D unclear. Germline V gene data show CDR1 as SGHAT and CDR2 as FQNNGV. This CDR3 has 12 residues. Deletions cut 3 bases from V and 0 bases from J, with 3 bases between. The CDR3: CASSFLSYEQYF. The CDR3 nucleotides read TGTGCCAGCAGCTTTCTCTCCTACGAGCAGTACTTC.

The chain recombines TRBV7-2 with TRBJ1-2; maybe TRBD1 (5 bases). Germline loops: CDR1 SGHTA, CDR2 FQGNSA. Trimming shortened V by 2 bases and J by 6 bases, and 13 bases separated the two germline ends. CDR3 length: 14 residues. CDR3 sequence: CASSLQASGDGYTF. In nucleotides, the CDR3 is TGTGCCAGCAGCTTACAGGCTTCGGGGGATGGCTACACCTTC.

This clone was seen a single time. The CDR3 nucleotides read TGTGCCAGCAGCTTTAATATACAGGGGTTAGTATCGGAGCAGTACTTC. This translates into CASSFNIQGLVSEQYF. The rearrangement joins TRBV5-4 to TRBJ2-7; 7 bases are a match to TRBD1. This CDR3 is built from 16 residues. The V gene's germline CDR1 is SGHNT and CDR2 YYREEE (reference sequence). The V segment lost 2 bases and the J segment 7 bases; nucleotides outside the gene matches: 15.

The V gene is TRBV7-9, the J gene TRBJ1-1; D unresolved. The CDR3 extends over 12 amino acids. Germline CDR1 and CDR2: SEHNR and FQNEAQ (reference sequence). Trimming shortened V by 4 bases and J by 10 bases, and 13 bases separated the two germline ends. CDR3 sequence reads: CASSSIVRGAFF. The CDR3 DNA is TGTGCCAGCAGCTCTATCGTGCGCGGAGCTTTCTTT.

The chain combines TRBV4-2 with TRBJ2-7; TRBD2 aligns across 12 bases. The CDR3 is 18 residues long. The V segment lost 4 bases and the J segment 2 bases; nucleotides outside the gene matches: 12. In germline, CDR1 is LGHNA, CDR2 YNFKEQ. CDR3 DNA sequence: TGTGCCAGCAGCCCCCTCACCGGACTAGCGGGAATCCCCTACGAGCAGTACTTC. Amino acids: CASSPLTGLAGIPYEQYF.